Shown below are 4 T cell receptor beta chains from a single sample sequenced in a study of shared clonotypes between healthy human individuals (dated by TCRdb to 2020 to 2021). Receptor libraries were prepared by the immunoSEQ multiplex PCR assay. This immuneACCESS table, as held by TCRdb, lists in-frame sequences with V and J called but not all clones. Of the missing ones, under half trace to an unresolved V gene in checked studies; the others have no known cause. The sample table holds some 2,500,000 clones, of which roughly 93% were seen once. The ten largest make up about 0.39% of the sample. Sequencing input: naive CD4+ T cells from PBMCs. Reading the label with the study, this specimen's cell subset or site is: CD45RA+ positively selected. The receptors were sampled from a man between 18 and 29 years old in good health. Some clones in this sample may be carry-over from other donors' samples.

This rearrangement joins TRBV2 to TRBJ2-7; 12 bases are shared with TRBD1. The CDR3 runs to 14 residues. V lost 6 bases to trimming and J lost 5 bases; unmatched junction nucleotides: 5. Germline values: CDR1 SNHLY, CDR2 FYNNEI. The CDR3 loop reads CASSRDRGLNEQYF. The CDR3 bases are TGTGCCAGCAGCCGGGACAGGGGGCTCAACGAGCAGTACTTC.

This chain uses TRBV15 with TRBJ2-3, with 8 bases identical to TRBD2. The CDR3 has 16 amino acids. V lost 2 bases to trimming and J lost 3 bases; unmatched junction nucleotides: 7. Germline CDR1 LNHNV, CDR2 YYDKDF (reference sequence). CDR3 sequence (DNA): TGTGCCACCAGCAGAAGTAGCGGGACGGCAACAGATACGCAGTATTTT. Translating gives CATSRSSGTATDTQYF. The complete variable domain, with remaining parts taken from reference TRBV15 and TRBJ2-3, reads DAMVIQNPRYQVTQFGKPVTLSCSQTLNHNVMYWYQQKSSQAPKLLFHYYDKDFNNEADTPDNFQSRRPNTSFCFLDIRSPGLGDTAMYLCATSRSSGTATDTQYFGPGTRLTVL.

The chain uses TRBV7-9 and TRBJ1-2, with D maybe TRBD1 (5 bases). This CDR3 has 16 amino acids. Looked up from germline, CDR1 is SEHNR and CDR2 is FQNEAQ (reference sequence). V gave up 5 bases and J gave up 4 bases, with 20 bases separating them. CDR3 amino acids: CASSPPPGNRGYGYTF. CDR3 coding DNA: TGTGCCAGCAGCCCCCCGCCGGGGAATAGGGGCTATGGCTACACCTTC.

The CDR3 sequence is CASSLEGLRTDTQYF. In DNA form, the CDR3 reads TGCGCCAGCAGCTTGGAGGGACTCAGAACAGATACGCAGTATTTT. V gene TRBV5-1 combines with J gene TRBJ2-3, with D tentatively TRBD2 (6 bases). The CDR3 runs to 15 residues. Trimming left V 0 bases short and J 3 bases short, with 11 bases between. Germline CDR1 is SGHRS and CDR2 is YFSETQ.